Following are 12 T cell receptor beta chains from one sample sequenced in a study of shared clonotypes between healthy human individuals. Only in-frame clones appear in the TCRdb table, and some are missing; sequencing was by immunoSEQ multiplex PCR. Of millions of clones in the sample, about 92% are singletons; the top ten hold under 0.45%. The sequencing sample was made of naive CD4+ T cells from PBMCs. Subset noted: CD45RA+ positively selected. The source of these receptors is a man aged 18 to 29 in good health. Some clones in this sample may be carry-over from other donors' samples.

The CDR3 reads CASSLTSRDRGYEQYF. The CDR3 DNA is TGTGCCAGCAGTCTCACGAGCCGGGACAGGGGCTACGAGCAGTACTTC. This chain uses TRBV28 with TRBJ2-7; 10 bases are shared with TRBD1. V dropped 5 bases and J dropped 3; count of bases not matched to a gene: 10. This CDR3 is built from 16 residues. The germline CDR1 and CDR2 sequences are MDHEN and SYDVKM.

The chain uses TRBV27 and TRBJ2-7, with D hard to call. The CDR3 loop spans 15 amino acids. The germline V gene encodes CDR1 MNHEY and CDR2 SMNVEV (reference sequence). Trimming took off 7 bases at V and 1 base at J, with 17 bases between the two ends. The CDR3 DNA reads TGTGCCAGCATAAAGTTCGGGCTGACGTCCTACGAGCAGTACTTC. Translating gives CASIKFGLTSYEQYF.

About this clone: The sample has other DNA sequences that encode this CDR3 too. CDR3 coding DNA: TGTGCCAGTAGTATACAAGGGGGTGGCGAGCAGTACTTC. It specifies CASSIQGGGEQYF. V usage is TRBV19 and J usage is TRBJ2-7, with D perhaps matching TRBD1 (6 bases). The V gene's germline CDR1 is LNHDA and CDR2 SQIVND (reference sequence). The CDR3 loop spans 13 amino acids. The V end was cut by 2 bases, the J end by 6 bases, with 11 bases between.

The V gene is TRBV6-5, the J gene TRBJ2-3; the D is unclear. Trimming left V 3 bases short and J 0 bases short, with 13 bases between. The CDR3 is 16 residues long. From germline, CDR1 is MNHEY and CDR2 SVGAGI. In DNA form, the CDR3 reads TGTGCCAGCAGTTATTACTGGGCCCTTAGCACAGATACGCAGTATTTT. Translation: CASSYYWALSTDTQYF.

On this clone itself: The same CDR3 is also encoded by other DNA sequences in this sample. The chain couples TRBV25-1 to TRBJ1-2; 7 bases agree with TRBD1. Germline CDR1 is MGHDK and CDR2 is SYGVNS. The CDR3 has 16 residues. V was pared by 3 bases and J by 0 bases, with 7 bases of the junction left unmatched. CDR3 sequence reads: CASSDPGQGANYGYTF. In DNA form, the CDR3 reads TGTGCCAGCAGTGATCCTGGCCAGGGGGCTAACTATGGCTACACCTTC.

The V call is TRBV19, the J call TRBJ2-4, with no clear D. V was shortened by 5 bases and J by 1 base, with 6 bases between the two germline ends. The CDR3 runs 13 residues. Germline values: CDR1 LNHDA, CDR2 SQIVND (reference sequence). Here the CDR3 DNA reads TGTGCCAGTAGTTTCGGTGCCAAAAACATTCAGTACTTC. Translated: CASSFGAKNIQYF.

In regard to this clone: Other DNA sequences within the sample encode an identical CDR3. The J gene is TRBJ1-2, the V gene TRBV5-1; perhaps TRBD1 as D (5 bases). V was clipped by 4 bases and J by 3 bases, with 10 bases between them. Germline V gene lookup returns CDR1 SGHRS and CDR2 YFSETQ. This CDR3 contains 13 residues. The CDR3 sequence is CASSAQGDYGYTF. In DNA, the CDR3 is TGCGCCAGCAGCGCGCAGGGTGACTATGGCTACACCTTC. The full variable domain, with the rest looked up from reference TRBV5-1 and TRBJ1-2, is KAGVTQTPRYLIKTRGQQVTLSCSPISGHRSVSWYQQTPGQGLQFLFEYFSETQRNKGNFPGRFSGRQFSNSRSEMNVSTLELGDSALYLCASSAQGDYGYTFGSGTRLTVV.

This chain links TRBV7-3 with TRBJ2-1; TRBD2 matches 7 bases. V lost 2 bases and J lost 3; bases outside the gene matches: 4. Germline assignment: CDR1 SGHTA and CDR2 FQGTGA. CDR3 size: 15 residues. CDR3 protein: CASSLAGDLYNEQFF. CDR3 nucleotides: TGTGCCAGCAGCTTAGCGGGAGATCTCTACAATGAGCAGTTCTTC.

A few counts support this clone. V usage is TRBV29-1 and J usage is TRBJ1-1, with TRBD1 matching 7 bases. The CDR3 sequence is 11 residues long. The V gene's germline CDR1 is SQVTM and CDR2 ANQGSEA. The V segment lost 7 bases and the J segment 4 bases; nucleotides outside the gene matches: 3. This CDR3 reads CSGQGSTEAFF. The CDR3 DNA sequence: TGCAGCGGACAGGGTAGCACTGAAGCTTTCTTT.

This clone has only a few counts. The J gene is TRBJ1-1, the V gene TRBV4-2; tentative D call: TRBD1 (5 bases). The V end lost 7 bases, the J end lost 0 bases, and 12 bases lay between the germline ends. The CDR3 is 14 amino acids. CDR1 and CDR2 from the germline V gene are LGHNA and YNFKEQ. The CDR3 loop reads CASKRQIMNTEAFF. CDR3 DNA sequence: TGTGCCAGCAAACGACAGATCATGAACACTGAAGCTTTCTTT.

The table lists this clone with a count of one. The gene calls are TRBV5-4 and TRBJ1-5, with TRBD1 as a possible D gene (6 bases). Germline V gene sequence: CDR1 SGHNT, CDR2 YYREEE (reference sequence). The CDR3 loop spans 13 amino acids. V lost 5 bases and J 7 bases, leaving 13 bases between the germline ends. Written as DNA, the CDR3 is TGTGCCAGCAGTAAAGGGGGAGAACAGCCCCAGCATTTT. Translating gives CASSKGGEQPQHF.

The rearrangement links TRBV5-1 to TRBJ2-3; 7 bases are shared with TRBD2. V lost 0 bases and J lost 5; bases outside the gene matches: 3. This CDR3 contains 14 residues. CDR1 is SGHRS and CDR2 is YFSETQ in the germline V gene. CDR3 nucleotide sequence: TGCGCCAGCAGCTTGGAGCCTAGCGGAGATACGCAGTATTTT. Its protein is CASSLEPSGDTQYF.